This is a list of T cell receptor beta chains from one sample in a study of ipilimumab plus nivolumab after autologous stem cell transplantation. Profiling relied on immunoSEQ multiplex PCR, and the TCRdb table lists in-frame clones only, not all of them. The table includes about 43,000 clones, 88% detected once. The source material was PBMCs, sampled in a trial of ipilimumab plus nivolumab as post-transplant consolidation. These receptors were obtained from a male donor with multiple myeloma. Both conserved end residues are part of each CDR3. The order of the fields is V gene, J gene, D gene, clone size, CDR3 protein, CDR3 DNA. A D gene is named only where the DNA matches it firmly. Some rows have no size entry. The others give once, few or many, or a class for an expanded clone.

v_call: TRBV7-2
j_call: TRBJ2-6
d_call: TRBD1
clone_size: .
cdr3_aa: CASSRTGSGANVLTF
cdr3_nt: TGTGCCAGCAGCCGGACAGGGTCTGGGGCCAACGTCCTGACTTTC

v_call: TRBV5-6
j_call: TRBJ1-3
d_call: .
clone_size: .
cdr3_aa: CASSLEGLSGNTIYF
cdr3_nt: TGTGCCAGCAGCTTGGAAGGCCTCTCTGGAAACACCATATATTTT

v_call: TRBV30
j_call: TRBJ1-1
d_call: .
clone_size: .
cdr3_aa: CAWSVTGRMHTEAFF
cdr3_nt: TGTGCCTGGAGTGTAACAGGTAGGATGCACACTGAAGCTTTCTTT

v_call: TRBV10-3
j_call: TRBJ2-7
d_call: TRBD1
clone_size: .
cdr3_aa: CAIGTGLGEQYF
cdr3_nt: TGTGCCATCGGGACAGGGTTAGGCGAGCAGTACTTC

v_call: TRBV19
j_call: TRBJ1-5
d_call: .
clone_size: few
cdr3_aa: CASSIVGRNQRPQHF
cdr3_nt: TGTGCCAGTAGTATCGTTGGACGGAACCAAAGGCCCCAGCATTTT

v_call: TRBV5-1
j_call: TRBJ2-3
d_call: .
clone_size: .
cdr3_aa: CASNRDQPTDTQYF
cdr3_nt: TGCGCCAGCAACCGGGACCAACCCACAGATACGCAGTATTTT

v_call: TRBV7-3
j_call: TRBJ2-7
d_call: .
clone_size: .
cdr3_aa: CASTFHSPSSEQYF
cdr3_nt: TGTGCCAGCACCTTCCATTCCCCCTCCTCCGAGCAGTACTTC

v_call: TRBV10-2
j_call: TRBJ2-1
d_call: .
clone_size: .
cdr3_aa: CASTLELNEQFF
cdr3_nt: TGCGCCAGTACACTGGAACTCAATGAGCAGTTCTTC

v_call: TRBV25-1
j_call: TRBJ2-1
d_call: TRBD1
clone_size: .
cdr3_aa: CASTRDSGVQFF
cdr3_nt: TGTGCCAGCACTCGGGACAGTGGTGTGCAGTTCTTC

v_call: TRBV7-8
j_call: TRBJ1-1
d_call: .
clone_size: .
cdr3_aa: CASSPKGNTEAFF
cdr3_nt: TGTGCCAGCAGCCCCAAGGGGAACACTGAAGCTTTCTTT

v_call: TRBV5-6
j_call: TRBJ2-2
d_call: TRBD2
clone_size: .
cdr3_aa: CASSLALAGANTGELFF
cdr3_nt: TGTGCCAGCAGCTTGGCGCTAGCGGGGGCAAACACCGGGGAGCTGTTTTTT

v_call: TRBV7-9
j_call: TRBJ1-2
d_call: .
clone_size: .
cdr3_aa: CASSPLTARGYGYTF
cdr3_nt: TGTGCCAGCAGCCCCTTGACAGCTCGGGGCTATGGTTACACCTTC

v_call: TRBV7-2
j_call: TRBJ2-2
d_call: TRBD1
clone_size: once
cdr3_aa: CASSPPGTGANTGELFF
cdr3_nt: TGTGCCAGCAGCCCCCCTGGGACAGGGGCCAACACCGGGGAGCTGTTTTTT

v_call: TRBV7-7
j_call: TRBJ2-2
d_call: .
clone_size: .
cdr3_aa: CASSLGGEGGNTGELFF
cdr3_nt: TGTGCTAGCAGCTTAGGGGGGGAGGGGGGAAACACCGGGGAGCTGTTTTTT

v_call: TRBV27
j_call: TRBJ2-1
d_call: TRBD1
clone_size: .
cdr3_aa: CASSFRWTGSYNEQFF
cdr3_nt: TGTGCCAGCAGTTTCCGTTGGACAGGGTCCTACAATGAGCAGTTCTTC

v_call: TRBV5-1
j_call: TRBJ1-1
d_call: .
clone_size: .
cdr3_aa: CASSKAVNTEAFF
cdr3_nt: TGCGCCAGCAGCAAGGCAGTGAACACTGAAGCTTTCTTT

v_call: TRBV11-2
j_call: TRBJ1-2
d_call: TRBD1
clone_size: few
cdr3_aa: CASSYRGTDYGYTF
cdr3_nt: TGTGCCAGCAGCTACCGAGGGACAGACTATGGCTACACCTTC

v_call: TRBV4-1
j_call: TRBJ1-1
d_call: .
clone_size: .
cdr3_aa: CASSQDGRQARGDTEAFF
cdr3_nt: TGCGCCAGCAGCCAAGATGGACGGCAGGCCCGGGGTGACACTGAAGCTTTCTTT

v_call: TRBV10-3
j_call: TRBJ2-7
d_call: TRBD1
clone_size: .
cdr3_aa: CAISEDTGTGLLLNEQYF
cdr3_nt: TGTGCCATCAGTGAGGACACCGGGACAGGGCTTTTGCTGAACGAGCAGTACTTC

v_call: TRBV6-1
j_call: TRBJ1-4
d_call: TRBD1
clone_size: .
cdr3_aa: CASSGQGGYEKLFF
cdr3_nt: TGTGCCAGCAGTGGTCAGGGGGGTTATGAAAAACTGTTTTTT

v_call: TRBV6-1
j_call: TRBJ2-7
d_call: TRBD2
clone_size: .
cdr3_aa: CASSEGPPLAGSSYEQYF
cdr3_nt: TGTGCCAGCAGTGAAGGGCCCCCACTAGCGGGTAGCTCCTACGAGCAGTACTTC

v_call: TRBV10-2
j_call: TRBJ2-1
d_call: TRBD2
clone_size: .
cdr3_aa: CASRLAGDFNNEQFF
cdr3_nt: TGCGCCAGCAGGTTAGCGGGAGACTTCAACAATGAGCAGTTCTTC

v_call: TRBV7-2
j_call: TRBJ2-6
d_call: .
clone_size: .
cdr3_aa: CASSLAGQSSGANVLTF
cdr3_nt: TGTGCCAGCAGCTTAGCCGGACAAAGCTCTGGGGCCAACGTCCTGACTTTC

v_call: TRBV29-1
j_call: TRBJ2-3
d_call: .
clone_size: once
cdr3_aa: CSVALRAGTQYF
cdr3_nt: TGCAGCGTTGCCCTCAGGGCAGGTACGCAGTATTTT

v_call: TRBV6-5
j_call: TRBJ2-2
d_call: .
clone_size: .
cdr3_aa: CASSTPWGPGELFF
cdr3_nt: TGTGCCAGCAGTACCCCTTGGGGCCCCGGGGAGCTGTTTTTT

v_call: TRBV6-1
j_call: TRBJ2-2
d_call: .
clone_size: once
cdr3_aa: CASLPGSSTGELFF
cdr3_nt: TGTGCCAGCCTCCCAGGGTCGAGTACCGGGGAGCTGTTTTTT

v_call: TRBV27
j_call: TRBJ2-7
d_call: TRBD1
clone_size: .
cdr3_aa: CASRVFPWDRGTYEQYF
cdr3_nt: TGTGCCAGCAGAGTTTTCCCCTGGGACAGGGGAACCTACGAGCAGTACTTC

v_call: TRBV28
j_call: TRBJ1-2
d_call: TRBD1
clone_size: once
cdr3_aa: CASSSSLAGGNYGYTF
cdr3_nt: TGTGCCAGCAGTTCGTCCCTGGCAGGGGGCAACTATGGCTACACCTTC

v_call: TRBV6-5
j_call: TRBJ1-2
d_call: TRBD1
clone_size: .
cdr3_aa: CASSAHRGYGYTF
cdr3_nt: TGTGCCAGCAGTGCCCACAGGGGGTATGGCTACACCTTC

v_call: TRBV5-1
j_call: TRBJ2-4
d_call: .
clone_size: .
cdr3_aa: CASSFDQSLAKNIQYF
cdr3_nt: TGCGCCAGCAGCTTTGATCAGTCCCTAGCCAAAAACATTCAGTACTTC

v_call: TRBV7-3
j_call: TRBJ2-1
d_call: TRBD2
clone_size: .
cdr3_aa: CASSLTVPSGGAVEQFF
cdr3_nt: TGTGCCAGCAGCTTAACGGTCCCTAGCGGGGGGGCGGTTGAGCAGTTCTTC

v_call: TRBV28
j_call: TRBJ2-3
d_call: .
clone_size: .
cdr3_aa: CARSLLGVNLDTQYF
cdr3_nt: TGTGCCCGCAGTCTCCTGGGAGTGAATCTGGATACGCAGTATTTT

v_call: TRBV18
j_call: TRBJ1-5
d_call: TRBD1
clone_size: .
cdr3_aa: CASSPDGGGGDQPQHF
cdr3_nt: TGTGCCAGCTCACCAGATGGCGGAGGGGGCGATCAGCCCCAGCATTTT

v_call: TRBV28
j_call: TRBJ2-2
d_call: .
clone_size: .
cdr3_aa: CASSFGGANTGELFF
cdr3_nt: TGTGCCAGCAGTTTTGGCGGGGCGAACACCGGGGAGCTGTTTTTT

v_call: TRBV7-2
j_call: TRBJ1-2
d_call: TRBD1
clone_size: once
cdr3_aa: CASSARDRGLQAF
cdr3_nt: TGTGCCAGCAGCGCGCGGGACAGGGGGCTACAGGCCTTC

v_call: TRBV28
j_call: TRBJ2-1
d_call: .
clone_size: .
cdr3_aa: CASSEGPYNEQFF
cdr3_nt: TGTGCCAGCAGCGAGGGGCCCTACAATGAGCAGTTCTTC

v_call: TRBV7-7
j_call: TRBJ1-4
d_call: .
clone_size: .
cdr3_aa: CASSLDGLGGKLFF
cdr3_nt: TGTGCCAGCAGCTTAGACGGGCTCGGGGGAAAACTGTTTTTT

v_call: TRBV30
j_call: TRBJ1-3
d_call: .
clone_size: .
cdr3_aa: CAWVPRAGNTIYF
cdr3_nt: TGTGCCTGGGTACCCAGAGCCGGAAACACCATATATTTT

v_call: TRBV19
j_call: TRBJ2-1
d_call: TRBD2
clone_size: once
cdr3_aa: CASSPPRTSNEQFF
cdr3_nt: TGTGCCAGTAGTCCGCCAAGGACTAGTAATGAGCAGTTCTTC

v_call: TRBV6-1
j_call: TRBJ2-7
d_call: .
clone_size: .
cdr3_aa: CASRGPGLTYEQYF
cdr3_nt: TGTGCCAGCAGGGGTCCGGGACTTACCTACGAGCAGTACTTC

v_call: TRBV5-1
j_call: TRBJ2-7
d_call: .
clone_size: .
cdr3_aa: CASSPDYEQYF
cdr3_nt: TGCGCCAGCAGCCCCGACTACGAGCAGTACTTC